This T cell receptor (beta chain) derives from a study of blood T cell repertoires in COVID-19. For the study at large: Samples of COVID-19 (acute and convalescent) were obtained from the United States, Italy and Spain. T cells, B-cell-depleted T cells, or PBMCs provided the cDNA or gDNA that served as material.

In the original analysis: Reference gene primer amplification yielded estimated nucleated cell counts. Generated by immunoSEQ multiplex PCR, the TCRdb table keeps only in-frame clones and is missing some. V, J and clone size reflect that table, while D and trimming were determined from the DNA. The table lists 200,000 to 250,000 clones, 88% of them singletons, with around 1.5% in the top ten. Germline V gives CDR1 SGHRS, CDR2 YFSETQ. This CDR3 contains 15 residues. Losses at the gene ends were 0 bases for V and 10 bases for J; bases not matched to a gene: 7. This sequence joins TRBV5-1 and TRBJ2-1, with 10 bases matching TRBD2. What was sequenced was peripheral blood. This TCR derives from a man aged 18-30 years with active or convalescent COVID-19. CDR3 in DNA: TGCGCCAGCAGCTTGGACACTAGCGGGATGGGCGAGCAGTTCTTC. It codes for CASSLDTSGMGEQFF. Full variable domain (rest looked up from reference TRBV5-1 and TRBJ2-1): KAGVTQTPRYLIKTRGQQVTLSCSPISGHRSVSWYQQTPGQGLQFLFEYFSETQRNKGNFPGRFSGRQFSNSRSEMNVSTLELGDSALYLCASSLDTSGMGEQFFGPGTRLTVL.